One sample yielded the 7 T cell receptor beta chains listed below, sequenced in a study of T cells in Graves' hyperthyroidism and ophthalmopathy. What was amplified from RNA transcripts were TCR beta CDR3 regions. Primed by the HTBI set, a first-round RT-PCR was run on the TCR CDR3. One entry per CDR3 protein results from TCRdb running MiXCR on the multiplex PCR reads. The top ten clones hold roughly 19% of a sample with more than 350,000 distinct CDR3 sequences, approximately 16% of them seen once. The sequencing sample was made of blood. Receptors originate from a woman aged 60-75 years with Graves' ophthalmopathy.

The sample holds many counts of this clonotype. The rearrangement joins TRBV20-1 to TRBJ2-7, with D perhaps TRBD1 or TRBD2 (5 bases each). Germline V gene sequence: CDR1 DFQATT, CDR2 SNEGSKA (reference sequence). CDR3 length: 15 residues. Trimming took off 2 bases at V and 7 bases at J, with 21 bases between the two ends. The CDR3 DNA is TGCAGTGCTAGAAGGACCGGGGACCCCTCGCGGGAGCAGTACTTC. Protein sequence: CSARRTGDPSREQYF.

As for this clonotype: A read error may be the cause here, since a much bigger clone is one base away. The chain links TRBV28 to TRBJ1-3; D gene uncertain. Trimming removed 3 bases at V and 6 bases at J, with 18 bases between. Germline CDR1 MDHEN, CDR2 SYDVKM. The CDR3 is 16 residues long. The CDR3 bases are TGTGCCAGCAGTTTCCCAGGTCACGGCGCTGTAAACACCATATATTTT. Translation: CASSFPGHGAVNTIYF.

This clonotype has at least ten counts. This chain links TRBV28 with TRBJ2-3, with TRBD1 matching 10 bases. The length of the CDR3 is 13 residues. The junction had 3 bases not matched to a gene; V was cut back by 7 bases and J by 5 bases. CDR1 is MDHEN and CDR2 is SYDVKM in the germline V gene. CDR3 in DNA: TGTGCCAGCAACCGGGACAGGGGAGATACGCAGTATTTT. Its translation: CASNRDRGDTQYF. The whole variable domain, remainder taken from reference TRBV28 and TRBJ2-3, is DVKVTQSSRYLVKRTGEKVFLECVQDMDHENMFWYRQDPGLGLRLIYFSYDVKMKEKGDIPEGYSVSREKKERFSLILESASTNQTSMYLCASNRDRGDTQYFGPGTRLTVL.

This chain joins TRBV5-6 and TRBJ2-7, with D perhaps assigned TRBD1 or TRBD2 (5 bases each). CDR1 is SGHDT, CDR2 YYEEEE, per germline. The CDR3 is made up of 13 amino acids. V lost 4 bases, J lost 3 bases, and 11 bases lay in between. CDR3 nucleotides: TGTGCCAGCAGCCAATGGGACGTCTACGAGCAGTACTTC. Amino acid sequence: CASSQWDVYEQYF. Using reference TRBV5-6 and TRBJ2-7 for the parts outside the CDR3, the full variable domain is DAGVTQSPTHLIKTRGQQVTLRCSPKSGHDTVSWYQQALGQGPQFIFQYYEEEERQRGNFPDRFSGHQFPNYSSELNVNALLLGDSALYLCASSQWDVYEQYFGPGTRLTVT.

This clonotype was detected many times. This rearrangement joins TRBV7-2 to TRBJ2-7; 9 bases line up with TRBD2. This CDR3 has 15 amino acids. Germline V gene lookup returns CDR1 SGHTA and CDR2 FQGNSA. V lost 3 bases to trimming and J lost 0 bases; unmatched junction nucleotides: 3. This CDR3 is CASSFLSGSSYEQYF. The CDR3 coding sequence is TGTGCCAGCAGCTTCCTTAGCGGGAGCTCCTACGAGCAGTACTTC.

The table lists this clonotype with many counts. The genes are TRBV28 and TRBJ2-5; 11 nucleotides agree with TRBD1. In germline, CDR1 is MDHEN, CDR2 SYDVKM. V shed 6 bases, J shed 7 bases, and the junction held 10 bases outside the gene matches. The CDR3 sequence is 15 residues long. DNA of the CDR3: TGTGCCAGCAGCGACGCCGGGACAGGGGGTTTGACCCAGTACTTC. Residues: CASSDAGTGGLTQYF. The full variable domain, with the rest looked up from reference TRBV28 and TRBJ2-5, is DVKVTQSSRYLVKRTGEKVFLECVQDMDHENMFWYRQDPGLGLRLIYFSYDVKMKEKGDIPEGYSVSREKKERFSLILESASTNQTSMYLCASSDAGTGGLTQYFGPGTRLLVL.

This clonotype was detected ten times or more. The rearrangement joins TRBV24-1 to TRBJ2-3; 9 bases are a match to TRBD2. The CDR3 sequence is 17 residues long. The J segment lost 3 bases and the V segment lost 3 bases, leaving 9 bases of the junction unmatched. Germline V CDR1 and CDR2: KGHDR, SFDVKD. This CDR3 is CATSDAGTSQGTDTQYF. CDR3 nucleotides: TGTGCCACCAGTGATGCCGGGACTAGCCAGGGAACAGATACGCAGTATTTT.